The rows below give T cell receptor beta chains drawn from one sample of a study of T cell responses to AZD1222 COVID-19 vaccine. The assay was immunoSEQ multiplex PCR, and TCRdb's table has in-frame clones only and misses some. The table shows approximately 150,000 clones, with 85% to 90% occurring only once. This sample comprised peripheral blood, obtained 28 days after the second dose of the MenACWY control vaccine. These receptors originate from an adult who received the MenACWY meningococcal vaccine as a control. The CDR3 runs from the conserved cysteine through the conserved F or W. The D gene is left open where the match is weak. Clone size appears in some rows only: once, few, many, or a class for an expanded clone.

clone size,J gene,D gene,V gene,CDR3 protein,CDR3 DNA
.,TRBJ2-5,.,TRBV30,CAWSVRRGETQYF,TGTGCCTGGAGTGTACGAAGGGGTGAGACCCAGTACTTC
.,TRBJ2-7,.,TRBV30,CAWSRDSSYEQYF,TGTGCCTGGAGCCGGGACTCTTCCTACGAGCAGTACTTC
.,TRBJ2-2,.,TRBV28,CASSRVNTGELFF,TGTGCCAGCAGTCGAGTGAACACCGGGGAGCTGTTTTTT
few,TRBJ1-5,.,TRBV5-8,CASSQEGNQPQHF,TGTGCCAGCAGCCAGGAAGGCAATCAGCCCCAGCATTTT
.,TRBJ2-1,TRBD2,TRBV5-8,CASSLVPMTSDEQFF,TGTGCCAGCAGCTTGGTCCCCATGACTAGCGACGAGCAGTTCTTC
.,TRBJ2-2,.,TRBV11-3,CASSPQVWNTGELFF,TGTGCCAGCAGCCCTCAAGTTTGGAACACCGGGGAGCTGTTTTTT
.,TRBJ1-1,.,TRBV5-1,CASSLAGSPTEAFF,TGCGCCAGCAGCTTGGCCGGCTCCCCCACTGAAGCTTTCTTT
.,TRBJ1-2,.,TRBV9,CASSVAPHGYTF,TGTGCCAGCAGCGTAGCTCCGCATGGCTACACCTTC
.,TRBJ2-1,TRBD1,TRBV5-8,CASTARDRGNEQFF,TGTGCCAGCACCGCACGGGACAGGGGCAATGAGCAGTTCTTC
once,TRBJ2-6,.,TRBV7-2,CASSLVGAGANVLTF,TGTGCCAGCAGCTTAGTGGGGGCTGGGGCCAACGTCCTGACTTTC
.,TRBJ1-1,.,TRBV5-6,CASSLGATEAFF,TGTGCCAGCAGCTTGGGGGCCACTGAAGCTTTCTTT